Listed below are T cell receptor beta chains from one sample, sequenced in a study of T cell repertoires in cytomegalovirus infection. TCRdb re-analysed the reads in MiXCR, keeping a single row per CDR3 protein. This sample carries a few hundred thousand distinct CDR3 sequences, roughly 25% of them seen once, and the ten largest clones take 13%. No antigen is known for these receptors. The sample here was cultured PBMCs, taken from culture after CMV antigen stimulation. The source is a human donor in good health (CMV status not recorded). Some clones in this sample may be carry-over from other donors' samples. CDR3s include the opening cysteine and the closing phenylalanine or tryptophan. D genes are given only for firm matches. A clone size is listed for some rows: how often the clone was seen (once, few, many), or a class if it is expanded.

TRBJ2-7,14,few,TRBD2,TRBV5-1,TGCGCCAGCAGCTGGACTAGCGGTCCCTACGAGCAGTACTTC,CASSWTSGPYEQYF
TRBJ2-7,13,few,.,TRBV4-3,TGCGCCAGCAGCCAAGATTGGGGACAAGAGCAGTACTTC,CASSQDWGQEQYF
TRBJ1-5,15,.,.,TRBV27,TGTGCCAGCAGTTTACTGCCGCGGGGGGATCAGCCCCAGCATTTT,CASSLLPRGDQPQHF
TRBJ1-2,14,few,.,TRBV10-3,TGTGCCATCAGTCCCTCTGAACAGTCGGACGGCTACACCTTC,CAISPSEQSDGYTF
TRBJ2-1,13,.,.,TRBV4-3,TGCGCCAGCAGCCAAGATGTAGATAGGGCGGTGTTCTTC,CASSQDVDRAVFF
TRBJ2-1,18,few,TRBD2,TRBV12-3/TRBV12-4,TGTGCCAGCACCATGGGGCTAGCGGGAGATAGGGGATACAATGAGCAGTTCTTC,CASTMGLAGDRGYNEQFF
TRBJ1-6,16,few,TRBD1,TRBV7-3,TGTGCCAGCAGCTTAACGAACAGGGGATTGGATTCACCCCTCCACTTT,CASSLTNRGLDSPLHF
TRBJ2-1,15,many,TRBD1,TRBV6-5,TGTGCCAGCAGAGGAGACAGGGGGACCTACAATGAGCAGTTCTTC,CASRGDRGTYNEQFF
TRBJ2-1,16,many,TRBD2,TRBV7-2,TGTGCCAGCAGCTTAGCGGGGGGGATAGACCGGAGAGAGCAGTTCTTC,CASSLAGGIDRREQFF
TRBJ2-1,16,many,.,TRBV7-8,TGTGCCAGCAGCTCCCGGTTAGGACTCTCAGGGAATGAGCAGTTCTTC,CASSSRLGLSGNEQFF
TRBJ2-7,14,.,.,TRBV28,TGTGCCAGCAGTGGCAGTAGGCCTCACTACGAGCAGTACTTC,CASSGSRPHYEQYF
TRBJ2-5,17,few,TRBD2,TRBV6-1,TGTGCCAGCAGTTTAAGGGTACTAGCGGGAGAAGGAGAGACCCAGTACTTC,CASSLRVLAGEGETQYF
TRBJ2-7,15,.,.,TRBV5-4,TGTGCCAGCAGCTGGCTGGGAGCGCCCCCCGGGGAGCAGTACTTC,CASSWLGAPPGEQYF
TRBJ2-1,12,many,.,TRBV7-2,TGTGCCAGCAGTTCCACAGGGTATGAGCAGTTCTTC,CASSSTGYEQFF
TRBJ1-2,14,.,TRBD1,TRBV12-3/TRBV12-4,TGTGCCAGCAGTACAACAGGGGGCAGAGATGGCTACACCTTC,CASSTTGGRDGYTF
TRBJ2-1,13,.,TRBD2,TRBV29-1,TGCAGCGCCCGGGACTACCCCCTCATGGAGCAGTTCTTC,CSARDYPLMEQFF
TRBJ2-5,12,.,TRBD2,TRBV2,TGTGCCAGCGGGTCGCCGGGGGGGACCCAGTACTTC,CASGSPGGTQYF
TRBJ2-3,16,.,TRBD2,TRBV29-1,TGCAGCGTTGAAAGGCTAGCGGGCGATGACACAGATACGCAGTATTTT,CSVERLAGDDTDTQYF
TRBJ1-2,14,many,.,TRBV7-2,TGTGCCAGCAGCTTAGTTGGGGGGCCGAGTGGCTACACCTTC,CASSLVGGPSGYTF
TRBJ1-2,13,few,.,TRBV10-2,TGCGCCAGCAGTGAGTCGGGCAACTATGGCTACACCTTC,CASSESGNYGYTF
TRBJ2-2,14,few,.,TRBV7-2,TGTGCCAGCAGCCCGTCAGCGAACACCGGGGAGCTGTTTTTT,CASSPSANTGELFF
TRBJ2-7,16,few,.,TRBV7-9,TGTGCCACCACCCCCTCAGGTAGTTCCCCCAAGAGAGAGCAGTACTTC,CATTPSGSSPKREQYF
TRBJ2-1,13,.,.,TRBV20-1,TGCAGTGCTAGAGCGGGAGTGCTTAATGAGCAGTTCTTC,CSARAGVLNEQFF
TRBJ1-2,17,.,.,TRBV4-2,TGTGCCAGCAGCCAGCTGCCAGACCAACCCTGGGACTATGGCTACACCTTC,CASSQLPDQPWDYGYTF
TRBJ2-5,15,.,.,TRBV5-6,TGTGCCAGCAGCTCAGGACGGATAGGACAAGAGACCCAGTACTTC,CASSSGRIGQETQYF
TRBJ2-3,17,.,.,TRBV15,TGTGCCACCAGCACCTCCGAGGGGGGAGTTTTTACAGATACGCAGTATTTT,CATSTSEGGVFTDTQYF
TRBJ2-1,14,.,.,TRBV6-2/TRBV6-3,TGTGCCAGCAGTTGGGAGACCCCCTACAATGAGCAGTTCTTC,CASSWETPYNEQFF
TRBJ1-2,16,few,.,TRBV7-2,TGTGCCAGCAGCTTAGGGGGGGGTGGGGCGAACTATGGCTACACCTTC,CASSLGGGGANYGYTF
TRBJ2-5,18,.,TRBD2,TRBV5-6,TGTGCCAGCAGCTTGGCCCTAGCGGGAGGGCCGATAGGGGAGACCCAGTACTTC,CASSLALAGGPIGETQYF